Listed here are 2 T cell receptor beta chains from one sample, sequenced in a study of response to subunit inactivated influenza vaccine. TCRdb reprocessed the RT-PCR reads via MiXCR and lists one record per CDR3 protein. The sample has 700,000 to 800,000 distinct CDR3 sequences, approximately 17% seen once. The specimen was PBMCs from blood, collected 4 to 6 days after vaccination. The receptors originated from a man in his fifties or sixties who received an inactivated influenza vaccine.

A few counts support this clonotype. This chain connects TRBV6-1 to TRBJ1-1; D is undetermined. This CDR3 region has 16 residues. Per germline, CDR1 MNHNS and CDR2 SASEGT. Trimming pared 7 bases from V and 0 bases from J, leaving 18 bases between. DNA of the CDR3: TGTGCCAGCAAGGCGGCCTCCGTGGGAATGAACACTGAAGCTTTCTTT. This encodes CASKAASVGMNTEAFF.

The chain links TRBV5-6 to TRBJ2-7; D is possibly TRBD1 (5 bases). Trimming stripped 0 bases from V and 2 bases from J, with 12 bases between. Per germline, CDR1 SGHDT and CDR2 YYEEEE. The CDR3 spans 15 residues. CDR3 sequence reads: CASSLDGLTAYEQYF. Written as DNA, the CDR3 is TGTGCCAGCAGCTTGGATGGGCTGACAGCCTACGAGCAGTACTTC.